This T cell receptor beta chain derives from a study of control samples from healthy donors and cancer patients. CDR1 and CDR2 (germline): SGHVS, FNYEAQ. V gave up 5 bases and J gave up 7 bases; unmatched junction bases: 12. CDR3 size: 15 residues. Assay: immunoSEQ multiplex PCR; the TCRdb copy retains only in-frame clones and omits some. The sample contains 85,000 to 110,000 clones, around 89% of which appear only once. The sequence derives from a man between 60 and 70 years old with lung cancer. Sequencing was carried out using PBMCs. The V call is TRBV7-6, the J call TRBJ2-5; 8 bases are a match to TRBD1. In nucleotides, the CDR3 is TGTGCCAGCAGCCCCCAGGACAGGGTAATAGGGACCCAGTACTTC. Protein sequence: CASSPQDRVIGTQYF.